A single sample is the source of the 30 T cell receptor beta chains below, sequenced in a study of shared clonotypes between healthy human individuals. Profiled with immunoSEQ multiplex PCR; TCRdb holds only in-frame clones, not every one. The repertoire holds 300,000 to 400,000 clones, with less than 85% as singletons. The specimen sequenced was memory CD4+ T cells sorted from blood. Specified subset: CD45RA-negative fraction. The receptors derive from a man aged 30 to 39 in good health.

The chain recombines TRBV18 with TRBJ2-7, with D unclear. Germline-derived CDR1 and CDR2 are KGHSH and LQKENI. The CDR3 has 15 residues. Between the trimmed V and J ends, which lost 0 bases and 2 bases, there was a span of 11 bases. DNA for the CDR3: TGTGCCAGCTCACCACCTACTCGGACCGCCTACGAGCAGTACTTC. Translation gives CASSPPTRTAYEQYF.

The CDR3 DNA sequence: TGTGCCAGCAACTCCCAGATGACGCGCGAGCAGTACTTC. Its protein product is CASNSQMTREQYF. The genes are TRBV11-2 and TRBJ2-7; no definite D call. Germline V gene sequence: CDR1 SGHAT, CDR2 FQNNGV. CDR3 size: 13 residues. V was pared by 7 bases and J by 6 bases, with 16 bases between.

This chain links TRBV7-9 with TRBJ2-2; D may be TRBD1 (5 bases). CDR1 SEHNR and CDR2 FQNEAQ come from the germline V gene (reference sequence). The CDR3 totals 12 residues. Trimming cost V 5 bases and J 7 bases, with 8 bases left between them. CDR3 protein: CASSPRGGELFF. In DNA form, the CDR3 reads TGTGCCAGCAGCCCAAGGGGCGGGGAGCTGTTTTTT.

V gene TRBV5-6 combines with J gene TRBJ2-4; the D gene is possibly TRBD1 (6 bases). V lost 3 bases, J lost 1 base, and 11 bases lay in between. Germline V gene sequence: CDR1 SGHDT, CDR2 YYEEEE. The CDR3 has 15 amino acids. The CDR3 sequence is CASSSQGVAKNIQYF. The CDR3 bases are TGTGCCAGCAGCTCACAGGGTGTTGCCAAAAACATTCAGTACTTC. The full variable domain, its missing parts supplied by reference TRBV5-6 and TRBJ2-4, is DAGVTQSPTHLIKTRGQQVTLRCSPKSGHDTVSWYQQALGQGPQFIFQYYEEEERQRGNFPDRFSGHQFPNYSSELNVNALLLGDSALYLCASSSQGVAKNIQYFGAGTRLSVL.

The rearrangement uses TRBV6-1 and TRBJ1-1; no clear D. Germline CDR1 reads MNHNS; CDR2 reads SASEGT. The V gene lost 0 bases and the J gene lost 1 base, with 6 bases spanning the gap. The CDR3 runs to 14 residues. This CDR3 is CASSEARGNTEAFF. Written as DNA, the CDR3 is TGTGCCAGCAGTGAAGCGCGGGGGAACACTGAAGCTTTCTTT.

The chain uses TRBV27 and TRBJ2-5; TRBD1 might be the D (6 bases). V lost 2 bases, J lost 4 bases, and 23 bases lay in between. Germline V gene lookup returns CDR1 MNHEY and CDR2 SMNVEV (reference sequence). The CDR3 is 18 amino acids. The CDR3, as DNA: TGTGCCAGCAGTTTAACGGGGAGTAGACAGGTTCGAAGAGAGACCCAGTACTTC. Its translation is CASSLTGSRQVRRETQYF.

The chain employs TRBV18 and TRBJ2-7; 10 bases align to TRBD2. The V segment lost 3 bases and the J segment 3 bases; nucleotides outside the gene matches: 8. This CDR3 is 16 amino acids long. The germline gives CDR1 KGHSH, CDR2 LQKENI. The chain's CDR3 is CASSPDLSGGVYEQYF. CDR3 DNA: TGTGCCAGCTCACCTGACTTAAGCGGGGGGGTCTACGAGCAGTACTTC.

This clone showed up just once. The CDR3 region is CASSVGAYGDTQYF. The CDR3 DNA follows: TGTGCCAGCAGCGTAGGGGCTTATGGCGATACGCAGTATTTT. This rearrangement joins TRBV9 to TRBJ2-3; D is unresolved. Per germline, CDR1 SGDLS and CDR2 YYNGEE. V gave up 0 bases and J gave up 6 bases, with 11 bases separating them. CDR3 size: 14 residues.

The table lists this clone with a count of one. This chain uses TRBV5-6 with TRBJ2-4, with D possibly matching TRBD2 (5 bases). Trimming removed 3 bases at V and 0 bases at J, with 10 bases between. Germline V CDR1 and CDR2: SGHDT, YYEEEE. CDR3 length: 15 residues. Written as DNA, the CDR3 is TGTGCCAGCAGCTCAAGTGGACTAGCCAAAAACATTCAGTACTTC. Translating it yields CASSSSGLAKNIQYF.

The chain joins TRBV6-6 to TRBJ2-1, with TRBD2 identical over 10 bases. The trim removed 8 bases at V and 4 bases at J, leaving 5 bases unmatched. From germline, CDR1 is MNHNY and CDR2 SVGAGI (reference sequence). This CDR3 spans 14 amino acids. CDR3 coding DNA: TGTGCCAGCGGAACTAGCGGGGCTTACAATGAGCAGTTCTTC. Translated: CASGTSGAYNEQFF.

The J gene is TRBJ2-3, the V gene TRBV5-4, with 9 bases fitting TRBD1. V shed 4 bases and J 6 bases; nucleotides not matched to a gene: 6. This CDR3 has 14 amino acids. CDR1 and CDR2 from the germline V gene are SGHNT and YYREEE (reference sequence). CDR3 sequence reads: CASSDRGGGDTQYF. The CDR3 region has the DNA TGTGCCAGCAGCGACAGGGGGGGCGGTGATACGCAGTATTTT. The complete variable domain, with remaining parts taken from reference TRBV5-4 and TRBJ2-3, reads ETGVTQSPTHLIKTRGQQVTLRCSSQSGHNTVSWYQQALGQGPQFIFQYYREEENGRGNFPPRFSGLQFPNYSSELNVNALELDDSALYLCASSDRGGGDTQYFGPGTRLTVL.

V usage is TRBV7-2 and J usage is TRBJ2-2, with D possibly being TRBD1 (6 bases). Looked up from germline, CDR1 is SGHTA and CDR2 is FQGNSA. Trimming removed 3 bases at V and 2 bases at J, with 13 bases between. The CDR3 consists of 16 residues. CDR3 nucleotide sequence: TGTGCCAGCAGCTTCGCTGGGGGCCGAAACACCGGGGAGCTGTTTTTT. Protein: CASSFAGGRNTGELFF.

The chain uses TRBV21-1 and TRBJ1-5. TRBV21-1 is tagged as a pseudogene. The CDR3 runs 16 residues. The CDR3 spells CASSKLVGDSNQPQHF. The CDR3, as DNA: TGTGCCAGCAGCAAATTGGTGGGGGATAGCAATCAGCCCCAGCATTTT.

J is TRBJ1-1 and V is TRBV15; D uncertain. V was pared by 3 bases and J by 0 bases, with 11 bases between. The germline V gene encodes CDR1 LNHNV and CDR2 YYDKDF (reference sequence). CDR3 length: 15 amino acids. The CDR3 reads CATSSLGTVNTEAFF. Written as DNA, the CDR3 is TGTGCCACCAGCAGTTTAGGTACAGTGAACACTGAAGCTTTCTTT.

This clone occurred a few times. The rearrangement uses TRBV7-2 and TRBJ1-1; possibly TRBD1 for D (5 bases). Looked up from germline, CDR1 is SGHTA and CDR2 is FQGNSA. The CDR3 totals 15 residues. Trimming left V 0 bases short and J 5 bases short, with 13 bases between. The CDR3 region is CASSLAEGAGTEAFF. The DNA for the CDR3 is TGTGCCAGCAGCTTAGCGGAAGGGGCCGGAACTGAAGCTTTCTTT.

The chain has TRBV28 and TRBJ1-3; D unresolved. Trimming shortened V by 3 bases and J by 0 bases, and 9 bases separated the two germline ends. Germline CDR1 and CDR2: MDHEN and SYDVKM. CDR3 length equals 15 residues. CDR3 residues: CASSFQPHSGNTIYF. The CDR3 nucleotides are TGTGCCAGCAGTTTTCAACCCCACTCTGGAAACACCATATATTTT.

This clone was detected only a few times. This chain's CDR3 is CASSPAGGRAWDEQYF. CDR3 coding DNA: TGTGCCAGCAGCCCCGCGGGCGGGAGGGCCTGGGACGAGCAGTACTTC. The genes are TRBV6-6 and TRBJ2-7, with 9 bases fitting TRBD2. CDR3 length equals 16 residues. Germline CDR1 reads MNHNY; CDR2 reads SVGAGI (reference sequence). V dropped 6 bases and J dropped 5; count of bases not matched to a gene: 14.

There are a few counts of this clone. The rearrangement links TRBV2 to TRBJ2-3, with D perhaps matching TRBD2 (5 bases). The CDR3 is made up of 13 amino acids. V was clipped by 11 bases and J by 2 bases, with 14 bases between them. The germline V gene has CDR1 SNHLY and CDR2 FYNNEI. For the CDR3, the DNA is TGTGCCGCCGGGAAGACTCTCACAGATACGCAGTATTTT. This codes for CAAGKTLTDTQYF.

In this sample, this clone turned up a few times. This CDR3 reads CASSQEQGPGELFF. Here the CDR3 DNA reads TGCGCCAGCAGCCAAGAACAGGGCCCCGGGGAGCTGTTTTTT. The chain is built from TRBV4-1 and TRBJ2-2, with TRBD1 as a possible D gene (6 bases). Germline lookup yields CDR1 MGHRA and CDR2 YSYEKL. CDR3 length equals 14 residues. Trimming left V 0 bases short and J 6 bases short, with 8 bases between.

This chain connects TRBV5-4 to TRBJ2-4, with D unresolved. In germline, CDR1 is SGHNT, CDR2 YYREEE (reference sequence). CDR3 length: 12 amino acids. Trimming removed 0 bases at V and 5 bases at J, with 3 bases between. The CDR3 DNA sequence: TGTGCCAGCAGCTTGGAGGAAAACATTCAGTACTTC. It translates to CASSLEENIQYF.

The V and J genes are TRBV9 and TRBJ1-2; D is perhaps TRBD1 (6 bases). The germline V gene encodes CDR1 SGDLS and CDR2 YYNGEE. The CDR3 sequence is 15 residues long. V gave up 0 bases and J gave up 6 bases, with 15 bases separating them. The CDR3 DNA follows: TGTGCCAGCAGCGTAGCTAACAGGGAGACGAATGGCTACACCTTC. Encoded protein: CASSVANRETNGYTF.

This sequence joins TRBV29-1 and TRBJ2-3; 10 bases are shared with TRBD2. From germline, CDR1 is SQVTM and CDR2 ANQGSEA. The CDR3 totals 18 residues. Germline trimming cut 4 bases from V and 2 bases from J; bases unmatched to any gene: 15. The DNA for the CDR3 is TGCAGCGTTGTCATTCCCCTTACTAGCGGGATATTCACAGATACGCAGTATTTT. The encoded protein is CSVVIPLTSGIFTDTQYF.

The chain couples TRBV10-3 to TRBJ2-2; unclear D gene. V was pared by 9 bases and J by 1 base, with 6 bases between. The CDR3 consists of 12 residues. Germline loops: CDR1 ENHRY, CDR2 SYGVKD. The CDR3 loop is CAILRNTGELFF. CDR3 in DNA: TGTGCCATTCTCCGGAACACCGGGGAGCTGTTTTTT.

V and J are TRBV6-5 and TRBJ1-2; 7 nucleotides align to TRBD1. Germline CDR1 and CDR2: MNHEY and SVGAGI. V lost 7 bases to trimming and J lost 5 bases; unmatched junction nucleotides: 10. There are 14 residues in the CDR3. CDR3 DNA sequence: TGTGCCAGCAACCAGGGACAGACCAGTTATGGCTACACCTTC. Translating gives CASNQGQTSYGYTF.

This rearrangement joins TRBV5-1 to TRBJ2-7; D is perhaps TRBD2 (6 bases). V lost 3 bases to trimming and J lost 4 bases, with 17 bases between them. The germline gives CDR1 SGHRS, CDR2 YFSETQ. The CDR3 runs to 15 residues. The CDR3 protein is CASSSMTSLGYEQYF. In nucleotides, the CDR3 is TGCGCCAGCAGCTCGATGACTAGTCTCGGGTACGAGCAGTACTTC.

The chain is built from TRBV2 and TRBJ2-7; D remains ambiguous. CDR1 is SNHLY, CDR2 FYNNEI, per germline. This CDR3 is 14 amino acids long. The V and J ends lost 7 bases and 2 bases respectively, with 15 bases between them. In nucleotides, the CDR3 is TGTGCCAGCACCTCAGGAGCAGTGACCTACGAGCAGTACTTC. It is translated as CASTSGAVTYEQYF.

This clone has a single count. This rearrangement joins TRBV6-1 to TRBJ2-1, with 7 positions matching TRBD2. Germline values: CDR1 MNHNS, CDR2 SASEGT. The CDR3 sequence is 14 residues long. Trimming took 10 bases from V and 0 from J; bases not matched to a gene: 6. The CDR3 coding sequence is TGTGCCACCCGGAAGCGGGGCTCCTACAATGAGCAGTTCTTC. Translating it yields CATRKRGSYNEQFF.

The chain couples TRBV15 to TRBJ2-3; D unresolved. From germline, CDR1 is LNHNV and CDR2 YYDKDF (reference sequence). The length of the CDR3 is 13 residues. Trimming pared 4 bases from V and 4 bases from J, leaving 9 bases between. The CDR3 here is CATSIGGADTQYF. The CDR3 nucleotides read TGTGCCACCAGCATCGGCGGAGCAGATACGCAGTATTTT. Variable domain in full (rest from reference TRBV15 and TRBJ2-3): DAMVIQNPRYQVTQFGKPVTLSCSQTLNHNVMYWYQQKSSQAPKLLFHYYDKDFNNEADTPDNFQSRRPNTSFCFLDIRSPGLGDTAMYLCATSIGGADTQYFGPGTRLTVL.

This clone appeared a few times. The chain uses TRBV20-1 and TRBJ1-5, with D possibly TRBD1 on 5 matching bases. Germline CDR1 is DFQATT and CDR2 is SNEGSKA (reference sequence). The CDR3 is 11 amino acids. V was shortened by 3 bases and J by 8 bases, with 8 bases between the two germline ends. This CDR3 is CSARGQEPQHF. The CDR3 coding sequence is TGCAGTGCTAGGGGGCAGGAGCCCCAGCATTTT.

This clone was counted a single time. This rearrangement joins TRBV28 to TRBJ2-1; 8 nucleotides agree with TRBD2. The CDR3 extends over 15 amino acids. J lost 6 bases, V lost 1 base, and 5 bases had no gene match. Germline V gene sequence: CDR1 MDHEN, CDR2 SYDVKM. The CDR3 here is CASSLLAGGPNEQFF. CDR3 coding DNA: TGTGCCAGCAGTTTATTGGCGGGAGGCCCCAATGAGCAGTTCTTC.